The 27 T cell receptor beta chains below come from one sample, sequenced in a study of T cells in Graves' hyperthyroidism and ophthalmopathy. Amplified regions were TCR beta CDR3 sequences from RNA transcripts. First-round RT-PCR with HTBI primers amplified the TCR CDR3 region. TCRdb re-called the multiplex PCR reads with MiXCR, one entry per CDR3 protein. Among roughly 500,000 distinct CDR3 sequences listed, 46% were seen once. The sample taken for sequencing was peripheral blood or thyroid tissue (not recorded which). The receptor source for this set is an adult woman with Graves' disease, either hyperthyroidism or ophthalmopathy (not recorded which).

This clonotype came up many times. The CDR3 nucleotides read TGCAGTGCTAGGGGAGTTAGACTTGAAGCTTTCTTT. Translating it yields CSARGVRLEAFF. The chain employs TRBV20-1 and TRBJ1-1; D uncertain. Trimming cost V 3 bases and J 7 bases, with 12 bases left between them. Germline V CDR1 and CDR2: DFQATT, SNEGSKA (reference sequence). This CDR3 has 12 residues.

The genes are TRBV7-2 and TRBJ1-5, with 9 bases fitting TRBD1. There are 16 residues in the CDR3. The germline gives CDR1 SGHTA, CDR2 FQGNSA. V lost 5 bases and J lost 4; bases outside the gene matches: 9. In nucleotides, the CDR3 is TGTGCCAGCAGCGGCTGGACAGGGGAACAGAATCAGCCCCAGCATTTT. Amino acid sequence: CASSGWTGEQNQPQHF.

The V gene is TRBV7-6, the J gene TRBJ2-1, with 8 bases fitting TRBD1. The CDR3 runs to 16 residues. Per germline, CDR1 SGHVS and CDR2 FNYEAQ. Trimming removed 0 bases from V and 3 bases from J; junction bases left unmatched: 4. The CDR3 here is CASSLAGTGGYNEQFF. The CDR3 bases are TGTGCCAGCAGCTTAGCCGGGACAGGAGGCTACAATGAGCAGTTCTTC.

The rearrangement uses TRBV10-3 and TRBJ1-2, with 7 bases matching TRBD1. CDR1 is ENHRY and CDR2 is SYGVKD in the germline V gene. Trimming removed 0 bases from V and 4 bases from J; junction bases left unmatched: 5. This CDR3 contains 15 residues. The CDR3 reads CAISESGTAPYGYTF. Written as DNA, the CDR3 is TGTGCCATCAGTGAGTCAGGGACAGCGCCCTATGGCTACACCTTC.

At least ten counts were recorded for this clonotype. The chain links TRBV7-9 to TRBJ2-3; no clear D gene. The CDR3 totals 15 residues. Germline-derived CDR1 and CDR2 are SEHNR and FQNEAQ (reference sequence). V lost 4 bases and J 1 base, leaving 12 bases between the germline ends. For the CDR3, the DNA is TGTGCCAGCAGCTCTCGGATGGGTGGCACAGATACGCAGTATTTT. Encoded protein: CASSSRMGGTDTQYF.

The chain is built from TRBV5-4 and TRBJ2-5, with D possibly TRBD2 on 5 matching bases. V gave up 6 bases and J gave up 5 bases, with 17 bases separating them. The CDR3 is made up of 14 amino acids. Germline V gene sequence: CDR1 SGHNT, CDR2 YYREEE (reference sequence). This CDR3 reads CASTGKSGDETQYF. The CDR3 DNA is TGTGCCAGCACCGGGAAATCTGGGGATGAGACCCAGTACTTC.

V usage is TRBV12-3 or TRBV12-4 and J usage is TRBJ2-7; D not resolved. The ends were cut back, 3 bases at V and 0 bases at J, with 9 bases in the middle. This CDR3 has 14 amino acids. CDR3 loop: CASSFFGLSYEQYF. The CDR3 DNA reads TGTGCCAGCAGTTTTTTCGGCCTCTCCTACGAGCAGTACTTC.

This clonotype was picked up many times. The CDR3 reads CASTPGQIMAGGYTF. CDR3 sequence (DNA): TGTGCCAGCACCCCGGGACAGATAATGGCTGGGGGCTACACCTTC. The chain joins TRBV6-5 to TRBJ1-2; 7 bases fit TRBD1. The CDR3 runs 15 residues. The ends lost 7 bases at V and 8 bases at J; junction bases unmatched: 16. Germline assignment: CDR1 MNHEY and CDR2 SVGAGI.

The table lists this clonotype with a few counts. The rearrangement joins TRBV7-2 to TRBJ2-6; 9 bases agree with TRBD1. The CDR3 runs to 21 residues. The V segment lost 5 bases and the J segment 0 bases; nucleotides outside the gene matches: 17. Germline loops: CDR1 SGHTA, CDR2 FQGNSA. The CDR3, as DNA: TGTGCCAGCAGCCAAGATCCCACAGGGGGCGACCTCCCCTCTGGGGCCAACGTCCTGACTTTC. Translation: CASSQDPTGGDLPSGANVLTF.

The J gene is TRBJ2-5, the V gene TRBV5-5; the match to TRBD1 covers 9 bases. Germline V gene data show CDR1 as SGHKS and CDR2 as YYEKEE (reference sequence). The V and J ends lost 3 bases and 5 bases, in that order; junction bases with no gene match: 5. CDR3 length equals 14 residues. The CDR3 DNA sequence: TGTGCCAGCAGCTCGGACAGGGGCGGGGAGACCCAGTACTTC. This sequence encodes CASSSDRGGETQYF.

The J gene is TRBJ2-7, the V gene TRBV20-1; D perhaps matches TRBD2 (5 bases). Germline lookup yields CDR1 DFQATT and CDR2 SNEGSKA (reference sequence). This CDR3 has 15 amino acids. Trimming left V 6 bases short and J 3 bases short, with 21 bases between. The CDR3 protein is CSASLPRGRNYEQYF. The DNA for the CDR3 is TGCAGTGCAAGTTTACCCCGGGGAAGGAACTACGAGCAGTACTTC.

The chain joins TRBV4-1 to TRBJ2-7, with D maybe TRBD2 (6 bases). With 0 bases removed from V and 0 bases from J, the gap between germline ends came to 12 bases. The germline V gene encodes CDR1 MGHRA and CDR2 YSYEKL. The CDR3 spans 16 residues. The CDR3 region is CASSQEPGAGSYEQYF. The CDR3 DNA follows: TGCGCCAGCAGCCAAGAGCCGGGAGCGGGCTCCTACGAGCAGTACTTC.

Concerning this clonotype itself: At one boundary the junction diverges from the germline segment, which might be a read error. The chain joins TRBV10-3 to TRBJ1-2, with D perhaps TRBD1 (5 bases). Per the germline V gene, CDR1 is ENHRY and CDR2 is SYGVKD. The CDR3 is made up of 15 amino acids. CDR3 bases: TGTGCCAGCAGTGGCCGGGGCAGATCTAACTATGGCTACACCTTC. It codes for CASSGRGRSNYGYTF.

The CDR3 sequence: CASSTMGWGQPQHF. The CDR3 bases are TGTGCCAGCAGCACAATGGGGTGGGGACAGCCCCAGCATTTT. The chain joins TRBV5-4 to TRBJ1-5; D is unclear. The V gene's germline CDR1 is SGHNT and CDR2 YYREEE (reference sequence). CDR3 length: 14 residues. With 4 bases removed from V and 7 bases from J, the gap between germline ends came to 15 bases.

V gene TRBV6-6 combines with J gene TRBJ2-7; TRBD2 matches at 7 bases. Trimming at V came to 4 bases and at J to 2 bases, leaving 8 bases not matched to a gene. CDR1 MNHNY and CDR2 SVGAGI come from the germline V gene (reference sequence). The CDR3 has 15 amino acids. The CDR3 DNA sequence: TGTGCCAGCAGTTCCGAGGGGAGGGGAACCTACGAGCAGTACTTC. Protein sequence: CASSSEGRGTYEQYF.

At least ten counts were recorded for this clonotype. V usage is TRBV7-2 and J usage is TRBJ2-2, with a possible D match to TRBD1 (6 bases). Trimming shortened V by 5 bases and J by 4 bases, and 17 bases separated the two germline ends. The CDR3 has 16 residues. CDR1 is SGHTA and CDR2 is FQGNSA in the germline V gene. The CDR3 protein is CASSPPGHESTGELFF. The CDR3 bases are TGTGCCAGCAGCCCGCCGGGACACGAGAGCACCGGGGAGCTGTTTTTT.

V is TRBV10-3 and J is TRBJ2-5, with TRBD2 matching over 7 bases. The CDR3 covers 16 residues. With 6 bases clipped from V and 2 bases from J, the junction kept 12 bases outside the gene matches. Germline loops: CDR1 ENHRY, CDR2 SYGVKD. The CDR3 sequence: CAISGWAAGVQETQYF. For the CDR3, the DNA is TGTGCCATCAGCGGGTGGGCGGCGGGGGTACAAGAGACCCAGTACTTC.

This sequence joins TRBV5-1 and TRBJ1-6; TRBD1 aligns across 8 bases. Germline CDR1 is SGHRS and CDR2 is YFSETQ. CDR3 length: 14 amino acids. V shed 5 bases, J shed 7 bases, and the junction held 5 bases outside the gene matches. The CDR3 sequence: CASSSQGANSPLHF. CDR3 DNA: TGCGCCAGCAGTTCGCAGGGGGCCAATTCACCCCTCCACTTT. Together with reference TRBV5-1 and TRBJ1-6, the CDR3 gives the full variable domain: KAGVTQTPRYLIKTRGQQVTLSCSPISGHRSVSWYQQTPGQGLQFLFEYFSETQRNKGNFPGRFSGRQFSNSRSEMNVSTLELGDSALYLCASSSQGANSPLHFGNGTRLTVT.

This clonotype was picked up many times. The V and J genes are TRBV27 and TRBJ1-1; no firm D call. CDR3 length: 14 amino acids. Germline V gene lookup returns CDR1 MNHEY and CDR2 SMNVEV (reference sequence). The V and J ends lost 4 bases and 6 bases respectively, with 15 bases between them. CDR3 nucleotide sequence: TGTGCCAGCAGTTCTCGGGGAGGTCACGCTGAAGCTTTCTTT. This gives the protein CASSSRGGHAEAFF.

The chain couples TRBV6-6 to TRBJ2-5; possible D gene TRBD2, 6 bases. Deletions cut 6 bases from V and 2 bases from J, with 13 bases between. This CDR3 spans 14 amino acids. Germline values: CDR1 MNHNY, CDR2 SVGAGI (reference sequence). The CDR3 coding sequence is TGTGCCAGCAGCGGGGGAGATTTACAAGAGACCCAGTACTTC. Translated, it gives CASSGGDLQETQYF.

For this clonotype: This could be a read error, since a much larger clone is one nucleotide away. This chain uses TRBV7-9 with TRBJ2-7, with 13 nucleotides matching TRBD2. This CDR3 contains 15 residues. Germline V gene sequence: CDR1 SEHNR, CDR2 FQNEAQ (reference sequence). Here the CDR3 reads CASSPLSGLAGEQYF. The CDR3 DNA is TGCGCCAGCAGCCCACTCTCGGGACTAGCGGGGGAGCAGTACTTC.

At least ten counts were recorded for this clonotype. The chain is built from TRBV7-2 and TRBJ2-5, with 9 bases that match TRBD1. V lost 7 bases, J lost 2 bases, and 8 bases stayed unmatched. The CDR3 is made up of 15 amino acids. Germline V CDR1 and CDR2: SGHTA, FQGNSA. The CDR3 protein is CASTYQTGGQETQYF. CDR3 DNA: TGTGCCAGCACCTACCAGACAGGGGGGCAAGAGACCCAGTACTTC.

This clonotype was seen many times. The chain carries TRBV7-2 and TRBJ1-5; perhaps TRBD1 as D (5 bases). Germline CDR1 and CDR2: SGHTA and FQGNSA. This CDR3 region has 14 residues. Trimming left V 4 bases short and J 3 bases short, with 10 bases between. The CDR3 protein is CASSWDLDNQPQHF. CDR3 bases: TGTGCCAGCAGCTGGGACCTGGACAATCAGCCCCAGCATTTT.

This clonotype was seen repeatedly, ten times or more. The rearrangement uses TRBV9 and TRBJ1-3, with TRBD1 as a possible D gene (6 bases). Germline lookup yields CDR1 SGDLS and CDR2 YYNGEE. The CDR3 has 16 residues. V was trimmed by 3 bases and J by 0 bases, leaving 13 bases between them. The CDR3 is CASSGTAIYSGNTIYF. CDR3 coding DNA: TGTGCCAGCAGCGGGACAGCCATCTACTCTGGAAACACCATATATTTT.

As for this clonotype: This sequence may be a read error, since a much larger clone differs from it by one base. V is TRBV29-1 and J is TRBJ2-5, with TRBD2 matching over 7 bases. This CDR3 has 10 residues. After removal of 7 bases from V and 10 bases from J, the junction contained 6 bases not matched to a gene. Germline CDR1 is SQVTM and CDR2 is ANQGSEA. In DNA form, the CDR3 reads TGCAGCGGGTGGGGGGGATTCCAGTACTTC. It encodes CSGWGGFQYF.

The chain couples TRBV7-9 to TRBJ2-3, with D unresolved. CDR3 length: 15 amino acids. The V end was cut by 1 base, the J end by 2 bases, with 10 bases between. Germline-derived CDR1 and CDR2 are SEHNR and FQNEAQ (reference sequence). Here the CDR3 reads CASSLGRTPTDTQYF. CDR3 DNA: TGTGCCAGCAGCTTAGGGCGGACCCCCACAGATACGCAGTATTTT.

This clonotype appeared many times. The genes are TRBV7-9 and TRBJ2-5; a weak D match, TRBD1 (5 bases). The V end was cut by 1 base, the J end by 0 bases, with 15 bases between. CDR3 length: 17 amino acids. Germline values: CDR1 SEHNR, CDR2 FQNEAQ (reference sequence). The CDR3 nucleotides are TGTGCCAGCAGCTTAGGTGCCATCCGGACAAACCAAGAGACCCAGTACTTC. Translating it yields CASSLGAIRTNQETQYF. Drawing the rest from reference TRBV7-9 and TRBJ2-5, the complete variable domain is DTGVSQNPRHKITKRGQNVTFRCDPISEHNRLYWYRQTLGQGPEFLTYFQNEAQLEKSRLLSDRFSAERPKGSFSTLEIQRTEQGDSAMYLCASSLGAIRTNQETQYFGPGTRLLVL.